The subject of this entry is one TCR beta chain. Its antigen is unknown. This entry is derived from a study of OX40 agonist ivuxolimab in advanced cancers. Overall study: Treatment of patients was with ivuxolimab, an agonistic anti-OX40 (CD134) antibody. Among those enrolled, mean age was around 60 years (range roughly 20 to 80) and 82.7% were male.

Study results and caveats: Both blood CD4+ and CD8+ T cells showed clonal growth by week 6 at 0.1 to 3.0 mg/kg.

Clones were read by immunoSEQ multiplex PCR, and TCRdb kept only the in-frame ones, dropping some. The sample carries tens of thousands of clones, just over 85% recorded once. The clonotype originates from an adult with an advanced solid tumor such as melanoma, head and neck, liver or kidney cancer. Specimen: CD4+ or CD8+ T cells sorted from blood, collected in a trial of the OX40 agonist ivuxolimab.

The CDR3: CASSLGPDTRLNTEAFF. The DNA of the CDR3 is TGTGCCAGCAGTTTGGGGCCGGACACTCGATTGAACACTGAAGCTTTCTTT. The V gene is TRBV28, the J gene TRBJ1-1, with D maybe TRBD1 (5 bases). The length of the CDR3 is 17 residues. V was cut by 3 bases and J by 0 bases, with 17 bases left in between. Germline assignment: CDR1 MDHEN and CDR2 SYDVKM. The full variable domain, rest sourced from reference TRBV28 and TRBJ1-1, is DVKVTQSSRYLVKRTGEKVFLECVQDMDHENMFWYRQDPGLGLRLIYFSYDVKMKEKGDIPEGYSVSREKKERFSLILESASTNQTSMYLCASSLGPDTRLNTEAFFGQGTRLTVV.